The 15 T cell receptor beta chains listed next were all sequenced from one sample in a study of blood T cells in healthy people across ages (dated by TCRdb to the mid-2010s). The library was obtained by 5' RACE. TCRdb names Illumina HiSeq 2500 as the instrument used. The second PCR ran for about 7 to 11 cycles and used a J-beta primer mix along with a sample-barcoded 5' primer. The public reads were quality trimmed at Q25 with fastp and then assembled into clones with MiXCR by TCRdb, keeping productive beta chains. All rows with the same CDR3 protein become a single entry with the most common DNA and genes. Across this sample there are under 1,000,000 distinct CDR3 sequences, with around 36% seen only once. The leading ten clones occupy roughly 13% of the sample. The sequencing sample was made of blood. These receptors came from a man aged 18 to 30 in good health.

A few counts support this clonotype. This chain uses TRBV7-2 with TRBJ2-4, with D possibly being TRBD1 or TRBD2 (5 bases each). Germline loops: CDR1 SGHTA, CDR2 FQGNSA. The V gene lost 2 bases and the J gene lost 3 bases, with 14 bases spanning the gap. The CDR3 sequence is 16 residues long. The CDR3 reads CASSLQGPGVKNIQYF. In nucleotides, the CDR3 is TGTGCCAGCAGCTTACAGGGACCCGGGGTCAAAAACATTCAGTACTTC.

This sequence joins TRBV4-3 and TRBJ2-3, with 10 bases aligning to TRBD1. With V trimmed by 2 bases and J by 2 bases, 10 bases remained unmatched. The germline V gene has CDR1 LGHNA and CDR2 YSLEER. The CDR3 is made up of 18 amino acids. This chain's CDR3 is CASSQRGGTGEFTDTQYF. The CDR3 DNA sequence: TGCGCCAGCAGCCAAAGGGGGGGGACAGGGGAATTCACAGATACGCAGTATTTT.

This clonotype came up many times. This sequence joins TRBV20-1 and TRBJ1-2; 12 bases are a match to TRBD1. This CDR3 contains 18 residues. The junction had 14 bases not matched to a gene; V was cut back by 6 bases and J by 0 bases. The germline V gene has CDR1 DFQATT and CDR2 SNEGSKA (reference sequence). This CDR3 is CSASSGDRGRRANYGYTF. The CDR3, as DNA: TGCAGTGCCTCCTCGGGGGACAGGGGGCGAAGAGCTAACTATGGCTACACCTTC.

Only a few counts were recorded for this clonotype. The chain links TRBV7-2 to TRBJ1-3, with D perhaps TRBD1 (6 bases). Trimming pared 5 bases from V and 2 bases from J, leaving 10 bases between. Germline CDR1 SGHTA, CDR2 FQGNSA. This CDR3 is 14 amino acids long. CDR3 region: CASSVSGAGNTIYF. CDR3 DNA: TGTGCCAGCAGCGTCTCAGGGGCTGGAAACACCATATATTTT.

This chain links TRBV2 with TRBJ2-7; TRBD2 agrees at 14 bases. This CDR3 is built from 15 residues. The J segment lost 7 bases and the V segment lost 8 bases, leaving 10 bases of the junction unmatched. Per germline, CDR1 SNHLY and CDR2 FYNNEI. The CDR3 is CASQGLAGGRGEQYF. The CDR3 region has the DNA TGTGCCAGCCAAGGACTAGCGGGGGGTCGGGGTGAGCAGTACTTC.

The V gene is TRBV29-1, the J gene TRBJ1-2; the D gene is possibly TRBD1 (5 bases). Trimming shortened V by 0 bases and J by 6 bases, and 8 bases separated the two germline ends. The CDR3 has 12 amino acids. The germline V gene encodes CDR1 SQVTM and CDR2 ANQGSEA. CDR3 nucleotide sequence: TGCAGCGTTGAAGAAGGCAGGGATGGCTACACCTTC. Protein sequence: CSVEEGRDGYTF.

Only a few counts were recorded for this clonotype. The chain employs TRBV18 and TRBJ2-1, with 10 nucleotides matching TRBD1. This CDR3 is built from 15 residues. The junction had 8 bases not matched to a gene; V was cut back by 5 bases and J by 7 bases. Germline assignment: CDR1 KGHSH and CDR2 LQKENI. The CDR3: CASSSRQGARNEQFF. CDR3 DNA sequence: TGTGCCAGCTCATCCCGACAGGGGGCTCGGAATGAGCAGTTCTTC.

The V call is TRBV12-3 or TRBV12-4, the J call TRBJ2-1; a possible D gene is TRBD1 (6 bases). The CDR3 totals 12 residues. Trimming removed 5 bases at V and 10 bases at J, with 12 bases between. In DNA form, the CDR3 reads TGTGCCAGCAGTCAGGGGACGTTCGAGCAGTTCTTC. Amino acid sequence: CASSQGTFEQFF.

A note on this clonotype: A much larger clone differs by one base, so this may be a read error. V gene TRBV20-1 combines with J gene TRBJ2-1; D unclear. CDR1 is DFQATT and CDR2 is SNEGSKA in the germline V gene (reference sequence). V lost 5 bases to trimming and J lost 0 bases, with 17 bases between them. The CDR3 spans 16 residues. CDR3 sequence reads: CSAFPSHESSYNEQFF. CDR3 DNA: TGCAGTGCTTTTCCCTCACATGAGAGCTCCTACAATGAGCAGTTCTTC.

In regard to this clonotype: A much more abundant neighbour one base away suggests this may be a read error. This chain connects TRBV14 to TRBJ2-3; the D is unclear. Germline V gives CDR1 SGHDN, CDR2 FVKESK. The CDR3 is 18 amino acids. V lost 0 bases and J 1 base, leaving 17 bases between the germline ends. CDR3 protein: CASSQDDPASMGTDTQYF. The CDR3 nucleotides read TGTGCCAGCAGCCAAGATGACCCGGCAAGTATGGGCACAGATACGCAGTATTTT.

The chain joins TRBV7-3 to TRBJ2-5, with TRBD1 identical over 10 bases. This CDR3 spans 14 amino acids. The V gene's germline CDR1 is SGHTA and CDR2 FQGTGA. V shed 4 bases and J 6 bases; nucleotides not matched to a gene: 5. The CDR3: CASSSTGGAKTQYF. DNA of the CDR3: TGTGCCAGCAGCTCGACAGGGGGCGCGAAGACCCAGTACTTC.

This clonotype was seen only a few times. The chain has TRBV29-1 and TRBJ2-1, with TRBD1 matching 7 bases. Germline loops: CDR1 SQVTM, CDR2 ANQGSEA. V lost 4 bases and J lost 7; bases outside the gene matches: 7. CDR3 length: 13 amino acids. The CDR3 loop reads CSVGERQGNEQFF. The CDR3 DNA sequence: TGCAGCGTTGGAGAGAGACAGGGAAATGAGCAGTTCTTC.

This chain joins TRBV4-3 and TRBJ2-1; D possibly matches TRBD1 or TRBD2 (5 bases each). V was clipped by 0 bases and J by 9 bases, with 15 bases between them. The germline gives CDR1 LGHNA, CDR2 YSLEER. This CDR3 region has 15 residues. The CDR3 region is CASSQDSEGEGEQFF. CDR3 DNA: TGCGCCAGCAGCCAAGATAGCGAAGGGGAAGGTGAGCAGTTCTTC.

This clonotype turned up a few times. This chain links TRBV9 with TRBJ2-1; TRBD2 agrees at 10 bases. V was pared by 0 bases and J by 9 bases, with 6 bases of the junction left unmatched. Germline V CDR1 and CDR2: SGDLS, YYNGEE. The CDR3 runs to 15 residues. The CDR3, as DNA: TGTGCCAGCAGCGTAGGTAGCGGGGGGTCGCGTGAGCAGTTCTTC. This sequence encodes CASSVGSGGSREQFF.

This clonotype was seen once. The conserved phenylalanine or tryptophan is not found at the CDR3 terminus, so this likely reflects a read error. The rearrangement uses TRBV9 and TRBJ2-7, with D possibly matching TRBD1 (5 bases). Germline CDR1 reads SGDLS; CDR2 reads YYNGEE. Trimming took 0 bases from V and 3 from J, leaving 7 bases between them. The CDR3 consists of 13 residues. The CDR3 spells CASSVADSYEQYS. The DNA for the CDR3 is TGTGCCAGCAGCGTAGCCGACAGCTACGAGCAGTACTCC.